The rows below give T cell receptor beta chains drawn from one sample of a study of T cells in pancreatic ductal adenocarcinoma. Generated by immunoSEQ multiplex PCR, the TCRdb table keeps only in-frame clones and is missing some. Of about 29,000 clones listed, 85% to 95% are singletons. Material: PBMCs. Receptors originate from a human donor with pancreatic ductal adenocarcinoma. The CDR3 runs from the conserved cysteine through the conserved F or W. A D gene is named only where the DNA matches it firmly. The size field is filled for only some rows; it gives once, few, many or a size class.

clone_size j_call d_call v_call cdr3_aa cdr3_nt
. TRBJ1-2 . TRBV11-2 CASSLQGIYGYTF TGTGCCAGCAGCTTACAGGGTATCTATGGCTACACCTTC
. TRBJ2-7 TRBD2 TRBV6-6 CASSPDRTSGIYEQYF TGTGCCAGCAGTCCTGATCGGACTAGCGGGATTTACGAGCAGTACTTC
. TRBJ1-3 . TRBV30 CACVGHPGNTIYF TGTGCCTGCGTGGGACACCCTGGAAACACCATATATTTT
few TRBJ1-5 . TRBV6-5 CASSLQQGQPQHF TGTGCCAGCAGTTTACAACAGGGACAGCCCCAGCATTTT
. TRBJ2-3 . TRBV27 CASSRGVLGTDTQYF TGTGCCAGCTCCAGAGGGGTTTTAGGGACAGATACGCAGTATTTT
. TRBJ2-4 . TRBV4-1 CASSQPYRGAAKNIQYF TGCGCCAGCAGCCAACCCTATCGGGGGGCGGCCAAAAACATTCAGTACTTC
once TRBJ1-2 . TRBV29-1 CSVADLKAGNYGYTF TGCAGCGTTGCGGATCTAAAAGCAGGAAACTATGGCTACACCTTC
. TRBJ1-1 . TRBV6-5 CASSYSRSNTEAFF TGTGCCAGCAGTTACTCCCGGTCGAACACTGAAGCTTTCTTT
. TRBJ1-4 TRBD1 TRBV6-6 CASSYSRGSVEKLFF TGTGCCAGCAGTTATTCCAGGGGGAGTGTTGAAAAACTGTTTTTT
. TRBJ2-7 . TRBV6-5 CASSQDYSDEQYF TGTGCCAGCAGTCAGGACTATTCCGACGAGCAGTACTTC
. TRBJ2-3 . TRBV5-1 CASSLIGSTDTQYF TGCGCCAGCAGCTTGATCGGATCCACAGATACGCAGTATTTT
. TRBJ1-1 . TRBV5-1 CASSLGTGPEAFF TGCGCCAGCAGCTTGGGAACAGGGCCTGAAGCTTTCTTT
. TRBJ2-7 . TRBV29-1 CSVEGTGSGEQYF TGCAGCGTTGAAGGGACCGGGAGCGGAGAGCAGTACTTC
. TRBJ2-2 TRBD2 TRBV19 CASSELAGVGELFF TGTGCCAGTAGTGAACTAGCGGGAGTCGGGGAGCTGTTTTTT
. TRBJ1-5 TRBD1 TRBV10-3 CAISEGQGGYQPQHF TGTGCCATCAGTGAAGGCCAGGGGGGGTATCAGCCCCAGCATTTT
. TRBJ2-2 TRBD2 TRBV5-1 CASSWTSGSPELFGELFF TGCGCCAGCAGCTGGACTAGCGGGAGTCCCGAACTTTTCGGGGAGCTGTTTTTT
. TRBJ1-1 TRBD1 TRBV7-2 CASSFWTGRLAEAFF TGTGCCAGCAGCTTCTGGACAGGGAGATTGGCTGAAGCTTTCTTT
. TRBJ2-3 TRBD2 TRBV5-1 CASSPKTSGGTDTQYF TGCGCCAGCAGCCCAAAGACTAGCGGGGGCACAGATACGCAGTATTTT
. TRBJ2-1 TRBD2 TRBV7-9 CASTTSGRALNEQFF TGTGCCAGCACCACAAGCGGGAGGGCCTTAAATGAGCAGTTCTTC
. TRBJ2-2 . TRBV27 CASSRTAGSGELFF TGTGCCAGCAGCCGGACGGCGGGGTCCGGGGAGCTGTTTTTT
. TRBJ1-1 . TRBV6-1 CASSPGGGSNTEAFF TGTGCCAGCAGTCCCGGCGGGGGTTCGAACACTGAAGCTTTCTTT
. TRBJ2-1 . TRBV14 CASSRYGGEQFF TGTGCCAGCAGCCGCTATGGAGGTGAGCAGTTCTTC
. TRBJ1-5 . TRBV2 CASRGDTFGPQHF TGTGCCAGCAGAGGGGACACTTTTGGGCCCCAGCATTTT
. TRBJ1-1 . TRBV2 CASRKGGTEAFF TGTGCCAGCAGGAAGGGAGGAACTGAAGCTTTCTTT
once TRBJ2-2 TRBD1 TRBV5-4 CASSFAGTGNTGELFF TGTGCCAGCAGCTTTGCCGGGACAGGGAACACCGGGGAGCTGTTTTTT